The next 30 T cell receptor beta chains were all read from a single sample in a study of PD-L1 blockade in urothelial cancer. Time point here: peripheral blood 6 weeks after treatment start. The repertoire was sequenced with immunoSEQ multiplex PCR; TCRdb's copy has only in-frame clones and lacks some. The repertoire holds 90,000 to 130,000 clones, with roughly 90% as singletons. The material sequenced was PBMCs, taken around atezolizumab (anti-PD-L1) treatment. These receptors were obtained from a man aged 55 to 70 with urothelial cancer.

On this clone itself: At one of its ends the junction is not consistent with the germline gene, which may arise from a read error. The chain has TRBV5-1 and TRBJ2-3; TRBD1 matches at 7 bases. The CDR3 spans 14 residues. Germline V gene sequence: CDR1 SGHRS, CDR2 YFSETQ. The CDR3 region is CASSLGDSIDTQYF. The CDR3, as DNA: TGCGCCAGCAGCTTGGGGGACAGCATAGATACGCAGTATTTT.

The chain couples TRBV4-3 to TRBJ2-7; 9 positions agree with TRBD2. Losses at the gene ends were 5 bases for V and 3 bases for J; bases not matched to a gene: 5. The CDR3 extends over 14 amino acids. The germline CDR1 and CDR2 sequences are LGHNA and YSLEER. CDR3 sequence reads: CASSETSGRYEQYF. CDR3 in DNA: TGCGCCAGCAGCGAGACTAGCGGACGCTACGAGCAGTACTTC.

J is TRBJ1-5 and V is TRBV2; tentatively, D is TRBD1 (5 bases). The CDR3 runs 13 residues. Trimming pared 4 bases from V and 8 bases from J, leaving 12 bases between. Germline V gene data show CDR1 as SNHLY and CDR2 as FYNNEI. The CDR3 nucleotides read TGTGCCAGCAGTGGTCGGGGGAAGGAGCCCCAGCATTTT. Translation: CASSGRGKEPQHF.

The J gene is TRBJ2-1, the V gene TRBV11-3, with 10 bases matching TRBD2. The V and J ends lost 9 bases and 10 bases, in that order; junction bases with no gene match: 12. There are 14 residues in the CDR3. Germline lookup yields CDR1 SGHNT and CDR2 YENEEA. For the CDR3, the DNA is TGTGCCAGGGTGTGGGCTAGCGGGAGTGGCGAGCAGTTCTTC. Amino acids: CARVWASGSGEQFF.

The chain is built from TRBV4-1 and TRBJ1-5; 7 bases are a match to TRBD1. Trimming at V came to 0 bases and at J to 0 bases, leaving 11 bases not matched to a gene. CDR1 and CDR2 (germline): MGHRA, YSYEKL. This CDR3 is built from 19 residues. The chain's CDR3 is CASSQDPAQGGVSNQPQHF. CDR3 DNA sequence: TGCGCCAGCAGCCAAGATCCTGCCCAGGGGGGTGTTAGCAATCAGCCCCAGCATTTT.

CDR3 sequence: CASSWLGAGELFF. The CDR3 nucleotides are TGTGCCAGCAGCTGGCTCGGGGCCGGGGAGCTGTTTTTT. This chain joins TRBV7-3 and TRBJ2-2, with TRBD2 as a possible D gene (5 bases). The CDR3 is 13 residues long. Between the trimmed V and J ends, which lost 4 bases and 6 bases, there was a span of 9 bases. Per germline, CDR1 SGHTA and CDR2 FQGTGA.

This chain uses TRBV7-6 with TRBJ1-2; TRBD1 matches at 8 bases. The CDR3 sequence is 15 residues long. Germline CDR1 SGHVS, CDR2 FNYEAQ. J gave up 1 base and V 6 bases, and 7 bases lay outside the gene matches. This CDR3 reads CASSRQTGVNYGYTF. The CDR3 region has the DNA TGTGCCAGCAGTCGACAGACAGGGGTTAACTATGGCTACACCTTC.

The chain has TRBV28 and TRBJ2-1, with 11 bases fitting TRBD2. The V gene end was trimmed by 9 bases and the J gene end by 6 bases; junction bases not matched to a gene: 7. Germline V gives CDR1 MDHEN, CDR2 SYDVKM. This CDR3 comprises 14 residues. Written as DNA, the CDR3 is TGTGCCAGTCCGGGACTAGCGGCCCTCAATGAGCAGTTCTTC. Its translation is CASPGLAALNEQFF.

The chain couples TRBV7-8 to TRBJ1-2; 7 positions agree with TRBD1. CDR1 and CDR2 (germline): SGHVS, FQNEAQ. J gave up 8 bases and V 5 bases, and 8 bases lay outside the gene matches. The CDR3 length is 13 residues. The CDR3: CASSLGTELGYTF. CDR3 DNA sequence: TGTGCCAGCAGCCTAGGGACAGAACTGGGCTACACCTTC.

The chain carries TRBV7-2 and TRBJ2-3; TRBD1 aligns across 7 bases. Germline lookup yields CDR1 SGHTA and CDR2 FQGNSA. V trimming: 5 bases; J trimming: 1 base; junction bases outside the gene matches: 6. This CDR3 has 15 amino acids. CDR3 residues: CASSLQGWGTDTQYF. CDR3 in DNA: TGTGCCAGCAGCCTACAGGGGTGGGGCACAGATACGCAGTATTTT.

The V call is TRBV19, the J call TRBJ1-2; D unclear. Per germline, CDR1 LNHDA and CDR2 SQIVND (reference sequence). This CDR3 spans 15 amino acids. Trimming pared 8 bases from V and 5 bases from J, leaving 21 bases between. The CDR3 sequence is CASRTEGGIGYGYTF. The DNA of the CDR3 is TGTGCCAGTCGAACGGAGGGAGGGATTGGGTATGGCTACACCTTC.

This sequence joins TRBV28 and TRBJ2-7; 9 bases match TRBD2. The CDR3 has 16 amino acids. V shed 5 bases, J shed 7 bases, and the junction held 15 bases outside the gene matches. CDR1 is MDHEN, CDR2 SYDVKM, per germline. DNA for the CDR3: TGTGCCAGCAGTAGCCCGAGGGCGGGAGGGTGGGTGGAGCAGTACTTC. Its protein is CASSSPRAGGWVEQYF.

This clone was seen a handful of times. As DNA, the CDR3 is TGTGCCAGCAGCTTAGCGGGGGGAGCTAGCGGGAGTGTTTCCAAAAACATTCAGTACTTC. It yields the protein CASSLAGGASGSVSKNIQYF. The chain employs TRBV7-2 and TRBJ2-4, with TRBD2 matching 10 bases. The CDR3 length is 20 residues. Trimming took 0 bases from V and 2 from J; bases not matched to a gene: 13. From germline, CDR1 is SGHTA and CDR2 FQGNSA.

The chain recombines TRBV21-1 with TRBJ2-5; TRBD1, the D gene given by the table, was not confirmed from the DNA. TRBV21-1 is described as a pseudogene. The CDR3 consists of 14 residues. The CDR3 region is CASGEGQPQETQYF. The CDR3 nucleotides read TGTGCCAGCGGCGAGGGACAGCCGCAAGAGACCCAGTACTTC.

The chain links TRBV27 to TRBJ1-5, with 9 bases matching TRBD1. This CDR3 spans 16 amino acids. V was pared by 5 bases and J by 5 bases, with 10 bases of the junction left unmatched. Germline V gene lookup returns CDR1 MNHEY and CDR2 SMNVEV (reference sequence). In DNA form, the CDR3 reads TGTGCCAGCAGTCCGGCGAGGGACAGGGTCCATCAGCCCCAGCATTTT. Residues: CASSPARDRVHQPQHF.

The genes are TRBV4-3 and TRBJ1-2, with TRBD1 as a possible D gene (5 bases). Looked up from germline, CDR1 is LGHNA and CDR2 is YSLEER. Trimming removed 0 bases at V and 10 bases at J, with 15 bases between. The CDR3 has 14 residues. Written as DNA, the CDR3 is TGCGCCAGCAGCCAAGAGGCAGGGTCCACTTCCTACACCTTC. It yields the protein CASSQEAGSTSYTF.

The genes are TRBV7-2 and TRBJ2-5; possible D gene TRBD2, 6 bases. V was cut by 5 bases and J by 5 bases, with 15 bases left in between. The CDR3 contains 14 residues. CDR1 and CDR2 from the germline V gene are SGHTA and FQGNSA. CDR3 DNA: TGTGCCAGCAGCCCTTGGCGGGGCCAGGAGACCCAGTACTTC. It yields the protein CASSPWRGQETQYF.

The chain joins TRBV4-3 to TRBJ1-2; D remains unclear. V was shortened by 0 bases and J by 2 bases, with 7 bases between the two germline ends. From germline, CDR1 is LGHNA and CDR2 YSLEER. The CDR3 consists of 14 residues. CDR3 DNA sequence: TGCGCCAGCAGCCAAGAGGCCACCAACTATGGCTACACCTTC. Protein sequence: CASSQEATNYGYTF.

The CDR3 is CASSELGTSRSYEQYF. CDR3 bases: TGTGCCAGCAGTGAACTAGGGACTAGCCGATCCTACGAGCAGTACTTC. The V gene is TRBV6-1, the J gene TRBJ2-7; 9 nucleotides line up with TRBD2. V trimming: 2 bases; J trimming: 1 base; junction bases outside the gene matches: 6. The CDR3 spans 16 residues. The V gene's germline CDR1 is MNHNS and CDR2 SASEGT.

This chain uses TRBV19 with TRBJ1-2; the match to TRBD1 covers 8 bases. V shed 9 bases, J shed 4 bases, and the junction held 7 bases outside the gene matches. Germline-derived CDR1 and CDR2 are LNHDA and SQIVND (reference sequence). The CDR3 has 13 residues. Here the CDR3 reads CASQRDRSYGYTF. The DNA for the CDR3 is TGTGCCAGCCAGAGGGACAGGTCCTATGGCTACACCTTC.

The CDR3 spells CASSPGGGTGYTF. The CDR3 nucleotides read TGTGCCAGCAGTCCAGGCGGAGGGACTGGCTACACCTTC. The V and J genes are TRBV25-1 and TRBJ1-2; tentative D call: TRBD1 (5 bases). Germline V gene sequence: CDR1 MGHDK, CDR2 SYGVNS. Trimming stripped 5 bases from V and 7 bases from J, with 14 bases between. CDR3 length: 13 amino acids.

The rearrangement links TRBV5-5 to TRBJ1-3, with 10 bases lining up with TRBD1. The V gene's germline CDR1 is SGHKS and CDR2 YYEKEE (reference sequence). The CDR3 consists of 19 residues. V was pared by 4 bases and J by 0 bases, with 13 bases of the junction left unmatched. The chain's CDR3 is CASSASPGTGAVSGNTIYF. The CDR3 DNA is TGTGCCAGCAGCGCCTCTCCGGGGACAGGGGCCGTCTCTGGAAACACCATATATTTT. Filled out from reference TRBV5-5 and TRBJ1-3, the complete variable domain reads DAGVTQSPTHLIKTRGQQVTLRCSPISGHKSVSWYQQVLGQGPQFIFQYYEKEERGRGNFPDRFSARQFPNYSSELNVNALLLGDSALYLCASSASPGTGAVSGNTIYFGEGSWLTVV.

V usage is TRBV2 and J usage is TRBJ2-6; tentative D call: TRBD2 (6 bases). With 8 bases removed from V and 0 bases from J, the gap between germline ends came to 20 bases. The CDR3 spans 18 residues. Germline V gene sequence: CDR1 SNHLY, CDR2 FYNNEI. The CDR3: CASGSSGATSSGANVLTF. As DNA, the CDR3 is TGTGCCAGCGGCTCCTCCGGGGCGACTAGCTCTGGGGCCAACGTCCTGACTTTC.

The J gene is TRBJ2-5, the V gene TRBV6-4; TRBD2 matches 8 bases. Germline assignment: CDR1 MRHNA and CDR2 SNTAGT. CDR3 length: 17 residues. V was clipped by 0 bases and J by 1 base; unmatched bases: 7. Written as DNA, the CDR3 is TGTGCCAGCAGTGACTCGAGTCAGCGGGAGCTCCAAGAGACCCAGTACTTC. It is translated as CASSDSSQRELQETQYF.

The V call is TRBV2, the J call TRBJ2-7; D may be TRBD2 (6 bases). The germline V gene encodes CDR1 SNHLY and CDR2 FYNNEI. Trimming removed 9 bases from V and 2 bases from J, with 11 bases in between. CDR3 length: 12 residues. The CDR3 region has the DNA TGTGCCAGTAGCGGACCTACCTACGAGCAGTACTTC. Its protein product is CASSGPTYEQYF. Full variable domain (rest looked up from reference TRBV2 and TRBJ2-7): EPEVTQTPSHQVTQMGQEVILRCVPISNHLYFYWYRQILGQKVEFLVSFYNNEISEKSEIFDDQFSVERPDGSNFTLKIRSTKLEDSAMYFCASSGPTYEQYFGPGTRLTVT.

CDR3 bases: TGTGCCACCAGCACAAAGAGGGCTAGCGGGACAACCTCAAGGAACACCGGGGAGCTGTTTTTT. Its protein is CATSTKRASGTTSRNTGELFF. The V call is TRBV15, the J call TRBJ2-2, with TRBD2 matching 9 bases. Germline CDR1 and CDR2: LNHNV and YYDKDF (reference sequence). This CDR3 has 21 residues. V was clipped by 4 bases and J by 1 base; unmatched bases: 19.

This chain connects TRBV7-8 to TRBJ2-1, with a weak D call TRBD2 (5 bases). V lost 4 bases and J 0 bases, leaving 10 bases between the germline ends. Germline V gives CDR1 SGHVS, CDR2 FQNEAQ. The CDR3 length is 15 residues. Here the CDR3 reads CASSSGLSSYNEQFF. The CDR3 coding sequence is TGTGCCAGCAGCTCTGGACTGAGCTCCTACAATGAGCAGTTCTTC.

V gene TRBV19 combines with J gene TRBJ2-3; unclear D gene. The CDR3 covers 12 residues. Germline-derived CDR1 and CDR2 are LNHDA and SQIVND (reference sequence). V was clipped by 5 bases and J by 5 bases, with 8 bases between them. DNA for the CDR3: TGTGCCAGTAGTGTGACTCGAGATACGCAGTATTTT. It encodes CASSVTRDTQYF.

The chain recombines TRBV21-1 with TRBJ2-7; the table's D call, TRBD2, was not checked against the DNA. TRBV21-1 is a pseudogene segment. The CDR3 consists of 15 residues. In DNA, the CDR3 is TGTGCCAGCAGCAAGGCTACGGGAAGCACCTACGAGCAGTACTTC. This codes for CASSKATGSTYEQYF.

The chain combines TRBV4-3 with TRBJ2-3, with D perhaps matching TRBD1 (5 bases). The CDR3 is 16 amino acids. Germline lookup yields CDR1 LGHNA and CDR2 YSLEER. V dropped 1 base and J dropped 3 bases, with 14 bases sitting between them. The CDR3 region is CASSQAPIQGTDTQYF. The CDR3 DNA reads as TGCGCCAGCAGCCAAGCGCCGATCCAGGGTACAGATACGCAGTATTTT.